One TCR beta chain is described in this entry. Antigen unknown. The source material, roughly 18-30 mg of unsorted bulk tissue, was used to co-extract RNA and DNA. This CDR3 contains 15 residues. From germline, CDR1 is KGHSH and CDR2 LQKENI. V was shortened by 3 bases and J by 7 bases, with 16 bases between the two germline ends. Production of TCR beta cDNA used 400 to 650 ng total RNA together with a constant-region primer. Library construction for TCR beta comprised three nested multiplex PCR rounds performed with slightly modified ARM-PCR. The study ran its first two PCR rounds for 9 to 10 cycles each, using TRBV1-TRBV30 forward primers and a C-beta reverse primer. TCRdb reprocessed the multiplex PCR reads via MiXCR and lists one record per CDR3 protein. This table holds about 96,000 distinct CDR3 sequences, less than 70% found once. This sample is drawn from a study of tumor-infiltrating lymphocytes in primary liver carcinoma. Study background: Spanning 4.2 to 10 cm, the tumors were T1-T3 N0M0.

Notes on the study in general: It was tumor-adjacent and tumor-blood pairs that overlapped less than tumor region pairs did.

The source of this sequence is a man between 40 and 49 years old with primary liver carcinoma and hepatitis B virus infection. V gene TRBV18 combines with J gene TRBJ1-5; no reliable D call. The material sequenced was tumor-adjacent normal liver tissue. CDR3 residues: CASSPSGGREQPQHF. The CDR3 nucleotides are TGTGCCAGCTCACCCTCTGGTGGGAGGGAGCAGCCCCAGCATTTT.